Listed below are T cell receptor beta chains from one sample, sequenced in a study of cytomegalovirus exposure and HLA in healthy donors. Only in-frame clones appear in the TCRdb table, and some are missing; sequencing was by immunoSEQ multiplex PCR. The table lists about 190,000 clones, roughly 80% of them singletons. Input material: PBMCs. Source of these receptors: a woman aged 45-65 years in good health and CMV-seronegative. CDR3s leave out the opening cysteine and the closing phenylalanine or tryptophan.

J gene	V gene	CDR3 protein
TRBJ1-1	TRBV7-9	ASALGGQAVAEAF
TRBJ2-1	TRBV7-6	ASSLSGGLNEQF
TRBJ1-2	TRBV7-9	ASSPLGQGAGGYT
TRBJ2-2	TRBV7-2	ASSPKRVQLANTGELF
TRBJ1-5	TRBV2	ASSEGGGYSNQPQH
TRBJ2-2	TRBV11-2	ASSVLDRDTGELF
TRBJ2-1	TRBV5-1	ASRTSGSSYNEQF
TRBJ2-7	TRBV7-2	ASSPITGPYEQY
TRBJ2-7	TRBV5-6	ASSSPGQGYEQY
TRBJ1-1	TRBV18	ASSPGQMNTEAF
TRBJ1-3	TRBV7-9	ASSAATGEVFGNTIY
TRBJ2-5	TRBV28	DNRGKHRGRGETQY
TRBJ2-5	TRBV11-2	ASSLVVAGGQETQY
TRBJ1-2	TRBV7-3	ASSLDPTRTGVNGYT
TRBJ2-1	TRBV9	ASSPTRRKYNEQF
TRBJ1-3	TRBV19	ASRTGEEIRGDTIY
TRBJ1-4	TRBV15	ATSRTGATNEKLF
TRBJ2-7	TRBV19	ASSIGVAGGYEQY
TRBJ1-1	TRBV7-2	ASSSLTGEAEAF
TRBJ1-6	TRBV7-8	ASSSTLTDGSSPLH
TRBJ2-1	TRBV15	ATSTGGRGPPNEQF
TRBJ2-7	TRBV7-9	ASSLAGRPYEQY
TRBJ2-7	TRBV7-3	ASSLNGGYEQY
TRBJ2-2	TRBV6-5	ASSYPSQGNGELF
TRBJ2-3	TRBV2	ASSRGGMGTDTQY
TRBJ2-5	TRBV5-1	ASMGGGETQY
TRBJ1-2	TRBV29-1	SVRSGQGKVYGYT
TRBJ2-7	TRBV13	ASSHSETSGGLLLGEQY
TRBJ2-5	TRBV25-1	ASSDLAGGPGAETQY
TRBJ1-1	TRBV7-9	SSSLGGSTEAF
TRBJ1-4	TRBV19	ASSDRGNEKLF
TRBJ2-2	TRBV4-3	ASSQDAGAANTGELF
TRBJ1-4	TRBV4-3	ASSRAGTGNEKLF
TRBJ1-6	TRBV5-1	ASSLTGDGSLH
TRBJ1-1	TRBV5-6	ASSARANTEAF
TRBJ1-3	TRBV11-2	ASSFPPGIENTIY
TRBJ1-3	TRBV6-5	ASSKTGLENTIY
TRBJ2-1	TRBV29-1	SVGPTGGYNEQF
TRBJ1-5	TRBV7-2	ASSSDRGRNQPQH
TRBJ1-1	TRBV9	ASSVNPGSEAF
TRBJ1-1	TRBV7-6	ASSSTGNTEAF